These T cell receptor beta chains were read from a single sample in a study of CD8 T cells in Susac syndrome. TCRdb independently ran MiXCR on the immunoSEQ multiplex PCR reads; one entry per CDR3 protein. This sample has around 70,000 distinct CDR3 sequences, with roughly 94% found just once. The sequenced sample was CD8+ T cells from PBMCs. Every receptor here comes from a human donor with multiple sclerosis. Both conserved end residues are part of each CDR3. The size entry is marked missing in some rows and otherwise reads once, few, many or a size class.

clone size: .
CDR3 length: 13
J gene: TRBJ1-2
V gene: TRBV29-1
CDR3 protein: CSVEQTGPDGYTF

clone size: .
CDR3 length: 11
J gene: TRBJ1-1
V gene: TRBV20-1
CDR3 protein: CSALEDTEAFF

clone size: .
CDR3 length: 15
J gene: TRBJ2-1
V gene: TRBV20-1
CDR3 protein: CSARASGTEVGEQFF

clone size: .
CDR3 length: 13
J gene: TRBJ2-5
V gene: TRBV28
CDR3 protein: CASVGTGGETQYF

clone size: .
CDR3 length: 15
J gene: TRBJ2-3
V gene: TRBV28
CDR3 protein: CASSPRTGMDDTQYF

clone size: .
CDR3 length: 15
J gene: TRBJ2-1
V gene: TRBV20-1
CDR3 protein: CSARERDPVDNEQFF

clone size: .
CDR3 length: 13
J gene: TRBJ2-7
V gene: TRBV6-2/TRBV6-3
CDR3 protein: CASSSKDWDEQYF

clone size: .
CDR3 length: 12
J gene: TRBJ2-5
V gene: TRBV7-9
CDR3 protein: CASSRLVETQYF

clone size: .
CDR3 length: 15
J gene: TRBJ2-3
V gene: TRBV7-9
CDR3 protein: CASSLAPSSTDTQYF

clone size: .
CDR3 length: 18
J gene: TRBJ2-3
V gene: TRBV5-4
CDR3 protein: CASSSTRGWRGGTDTQYF

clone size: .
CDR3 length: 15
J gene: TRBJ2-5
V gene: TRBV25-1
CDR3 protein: CASSEAAGGFETQYF

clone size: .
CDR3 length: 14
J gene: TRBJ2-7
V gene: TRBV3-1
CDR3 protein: CASSPGGPRNEQYF

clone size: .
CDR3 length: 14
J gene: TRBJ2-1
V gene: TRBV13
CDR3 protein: CASSTTGGYNEQFF

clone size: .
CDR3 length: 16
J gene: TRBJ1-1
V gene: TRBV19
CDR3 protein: CASSVGAGAMNTEAFF

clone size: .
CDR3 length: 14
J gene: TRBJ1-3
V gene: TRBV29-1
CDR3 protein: CSGPRTGAGNTIYF

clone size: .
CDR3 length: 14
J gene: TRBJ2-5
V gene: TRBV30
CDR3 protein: CAWTLAGGQETQYF

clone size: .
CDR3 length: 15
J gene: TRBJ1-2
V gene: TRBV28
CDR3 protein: CASSYSTGANYGYTF

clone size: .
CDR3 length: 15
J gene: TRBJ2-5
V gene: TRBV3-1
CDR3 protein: CASSPRTTYQETQYF

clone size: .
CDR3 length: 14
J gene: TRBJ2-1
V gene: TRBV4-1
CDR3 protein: CASSQFLAGGPEFF

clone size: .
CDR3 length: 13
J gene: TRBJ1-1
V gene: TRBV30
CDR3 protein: CAWTRSFNTEAFF

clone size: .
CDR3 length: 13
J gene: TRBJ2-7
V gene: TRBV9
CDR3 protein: CASGGTFPYEQYF

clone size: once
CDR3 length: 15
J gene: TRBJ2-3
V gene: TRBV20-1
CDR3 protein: CSAAGTGSYTDTQYF

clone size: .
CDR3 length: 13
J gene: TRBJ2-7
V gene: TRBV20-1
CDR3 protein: CSAREGGTYEQYF

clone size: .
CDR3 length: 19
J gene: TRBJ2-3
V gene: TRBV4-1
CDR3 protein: CASSQDLGGSVGRTDTQYF

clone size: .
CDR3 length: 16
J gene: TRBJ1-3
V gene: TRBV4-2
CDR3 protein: CASSYGEGSSGNTIYF

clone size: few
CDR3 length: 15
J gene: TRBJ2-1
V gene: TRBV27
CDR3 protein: CASSLTGGPYNEQFF

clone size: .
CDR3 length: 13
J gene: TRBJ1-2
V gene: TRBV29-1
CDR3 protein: CSVDPIPVYGYTF

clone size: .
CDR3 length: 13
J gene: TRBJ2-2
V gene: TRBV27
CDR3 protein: CASTAGKSGELFF

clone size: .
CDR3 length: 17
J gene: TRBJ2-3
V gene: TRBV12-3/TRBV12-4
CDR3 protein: CASSTSGSLLITDTQYF

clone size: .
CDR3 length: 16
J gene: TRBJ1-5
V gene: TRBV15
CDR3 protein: CATSSGDRLSNQPQHF

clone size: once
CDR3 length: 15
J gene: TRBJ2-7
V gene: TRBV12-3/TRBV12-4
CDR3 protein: CASSDTGLAVYEQYF

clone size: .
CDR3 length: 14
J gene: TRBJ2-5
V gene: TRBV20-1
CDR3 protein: CSAVAGGTQETQYF

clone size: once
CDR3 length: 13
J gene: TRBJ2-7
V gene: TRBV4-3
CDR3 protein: CASSQALFSEQYF

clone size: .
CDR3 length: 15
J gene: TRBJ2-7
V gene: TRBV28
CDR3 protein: CASSLGQGSSYEQYF

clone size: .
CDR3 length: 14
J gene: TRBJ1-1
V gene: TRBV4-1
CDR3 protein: CASSRQTGDTEAFF

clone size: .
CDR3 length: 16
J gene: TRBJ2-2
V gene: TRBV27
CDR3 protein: CASGTYGTTNTGELFF

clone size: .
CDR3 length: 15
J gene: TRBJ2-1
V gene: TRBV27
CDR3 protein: CASSLTGGPVDEQFF

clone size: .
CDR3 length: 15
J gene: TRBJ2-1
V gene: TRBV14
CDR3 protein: CASSHQGTSYNEQFF

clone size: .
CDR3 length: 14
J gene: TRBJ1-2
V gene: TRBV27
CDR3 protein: CASSLSGANYGYTF

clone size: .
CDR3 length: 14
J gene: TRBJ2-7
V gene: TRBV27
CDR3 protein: CASSPQGARYEQYF

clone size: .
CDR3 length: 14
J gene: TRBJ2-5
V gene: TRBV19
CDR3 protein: CASSPRDSGETQYF

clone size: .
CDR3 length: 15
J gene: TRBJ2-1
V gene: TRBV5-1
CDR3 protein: CASSGSGYPYNEQFF